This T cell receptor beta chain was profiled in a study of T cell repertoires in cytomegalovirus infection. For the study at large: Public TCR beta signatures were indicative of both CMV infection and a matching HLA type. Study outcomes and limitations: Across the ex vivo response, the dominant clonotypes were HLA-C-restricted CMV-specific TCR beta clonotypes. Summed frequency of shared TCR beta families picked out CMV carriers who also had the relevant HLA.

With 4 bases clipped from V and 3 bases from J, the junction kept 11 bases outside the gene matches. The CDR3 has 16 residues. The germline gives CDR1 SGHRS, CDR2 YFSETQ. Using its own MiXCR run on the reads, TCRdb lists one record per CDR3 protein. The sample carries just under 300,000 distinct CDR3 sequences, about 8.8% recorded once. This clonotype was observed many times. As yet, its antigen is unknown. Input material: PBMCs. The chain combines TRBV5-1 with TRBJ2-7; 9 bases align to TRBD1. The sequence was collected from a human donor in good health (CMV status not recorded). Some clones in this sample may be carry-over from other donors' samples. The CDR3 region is CASSLPETGGYYEQYF. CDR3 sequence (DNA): TGCGCCAGCAGCCTTCCAGAGACAGGGGGTTACTACGAGCAGTACTTC. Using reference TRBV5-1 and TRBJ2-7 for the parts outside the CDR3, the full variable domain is KAGVTQTPRYLIKTRGQQVTLSCSPISGHRSVSWYQQTPGQGLQFLFEYFSETQRNKGNFPGRFSGRQFSNSRSEMNVSTLELGDSALYLCASSLPETGGYYEQYFGPGTRLTVT.